These 25 T cell receptor beta chains were all obtained from the same sample, sequenced in a study of blood T cells in healthy people across ages (dated by TCRdb to between 2015 and 2017). The library came from 5' RACE. Sequencing took place on an Illumina HiSeq 2500. A second 7 to 11 cycle PCR used a sample-barcoded 5' primer and a J-beta primer mix. In-frame beta chains were kept once TCRdb had trimmed the public reads at Q25 with fastp and called clones with MiXCR. CDR3 protein sequences are deduplicated, and each keeps its most common genes and DNA. Counted in this sample were around 800,000 distinct CDR3 sequences; about 46% of them appeared once. The leading ten clones occupy 15% to 20% of the sample. The sequenced sample was blood. The receptors shown here come from a man aged 80 or over in good health.

The genes are TRBV30 and TRBJ1-6; D may be TRBD1 (5 bases). This CDR3 has 15 amino acids. V was pared by 8 bases and J by 6 bases, with 20 bases between. Germline V gene data show CDR1 as GTSNPN and CDR2 as SVGIG (reference sequence). The CDR3 region has the DNA TGTGCCCGCGGCCCCCCCGGGGCCTCTAATTCACCCCTCCACTTT. It encodes CARGPPGASNSPLHF.

The chain joins TRBV15 to TRBJ2-5; 10 nucleotides line up with TRBD2. CDR1 is LNHNV and CDR2 is YYDKDF in the germline V gene (reference sequence). The V segment lost 3 bases and the J segment 4 bases; nucleotides outside the gene matches: 5. There are 15 residues in the CDR3. The CDR3 protein is CATSSPSGSPETQYF. CDR3 bases: TGTGCCACCAGCAGCCCTAGCGGGAGCCCAGAGACCCAGTACTTC.

This clonotype was seen more than once but under ten times. The V and J genes are TRBV24-1 and TRBJ2-5; 9 bases align to TRBD1. There are 15 residues in the CDR3. Germline loops: CDR1 KGHDR, CDR2 SFDVKD. The J segment lost 5 bases and the V segment lost 3 bases, leaving 6 bases of the junction unmatched. CDR3 sequence: CATSDGGQGRETQYF. For the CDR3, the DNA is TGTGCCACCAGTGATGGAGGACAGGGGCGGGAGACCCAGTACTTC.

The chain employs TRBV28 and TRBJ2-5, with 9 bases aligning to TRBD2. Germline V gives CDR1 MDHEN, CDR2 SYDVKM. V trimming: 4 bases; J trimming: 2 bases; junction bases outside the gene matches: 8. The CDR3 contains 16 residues. CDR3: CASSSSFAGGQETQYF. The CDR3 nucleotides read TGTGCCAGCAGTTCTTCATTCGCGGGAGGGCAAGAGACCCAGTACTTC.

This clonotype was picked up one time. A much bigger clone sits one base away, suggesting this may be a read error. This rearrangement joins TRBV27 to TRBJ2-4, with D maybe TRBD2 (5 bases). The assigned J gene may be wrong: the sequence end matches TRBJ2-7 better. The germline V gene encodes CDR1 MNHEY and CDR2 SMNVEV (reference sequence). CDR3 length: 14 amino acids. The CDR3 coding sequence is TGTGCCAGCAGACAGAGGGAAGATAGCTACGAGCAGTACTTC. This sequence encodes CASRQREDSYEQYF.

This clonotype turned up a few times. CDR3 DNA: TGTGCCAGCAGCGGTACCCTCGAGGGCTACGAGCAGTACTTC. Translating gives CASSGTLEGYEQYF. V is TRBV9 and J is TRBJ2-7; D is perhaps TRBD2 (5 bases). Trimming stripped 3 bases from V and 3 bases from J, with 13 bases between. Germline assignment: CDR1 SGDLS and CDR2 YYNGEE. The CDR3 has 14 residues.

Comments on this clonotype: A much larger clone sits a single nucleotide away, making a read error possible. V gene TRBV29-1 combines with J gene TRBJ2-5, with D unclear. Gene TRBJ2-1 matches the end of the DNA better, so the J call may be wrong. Germline assignment: CDR1 SQVTM and CDR2 ANQGSEA. The length of the CDR3 is 13 residues. The CDR3 protein is CSVEPQPQETQFF. In DNA, the CDR3 is TGCAGCGTTGAACCACAGCCCCAAGAGACCCAGTTCTTC.

The chain employs TRBV4-1 and TRBJ2-1; 7 bases agree with TRBD2. V shed 7 bases, J shed 8 bases, and the junction held 8 bases outside the gene matches. From germline, CDR1 is MGHRA and CDR2 YSYEKL. The CDR3 runs to 13 residues. CDR3 region: CASTPGGGDEQFF. DNA of the CDR3: TGCGCCAGCACCCCGGGGGGAGGTGATGAGCAGTTCTTC.

The rearrangement links TRBV5-5 to TRBJ2-1, with no clear D. Germline-derived CDR1 and CDR2 are SGHKS and YYEKEE (reference sequence). This CDR3 is 14 amino acids long. Trimming cost V 0 bases and J 3 bases, with 7 bases left between them. The CDR3 spells CASSLDWDYNEQFF. As DNA, the CDR3 is TGTGCCAGCAGCTTGGATTGGGACTACAATGAGCAGTTCTTC.

This clonotype occurred once. The rearrangement joins TRBV6-1 to TRBJ2-5, with a tentative D call TRBD2 (5 bases). CDR3 length: 16 residues. CDR1 MNHNS and CDR2 SASEGT come from the germline V gene. V lost 4 bases, J lost 1 base, and 16 bases lay in between. The CDR3 spells CASSGGRTGTQETQYF. In DNA form, the CDR3 reads TGTGCCAGCAGTGGTGGGCGGACTGGAACCCAAGAGACCCAGTACTTC.

CDR3 sequence reads: CSARMGNRNEQFF. The CDR3 DNA sequence: TGCAGTGCTAGAATGGGGAATCGGAATGAGCAGTTCTTC. This chain links TRBV20-1 with TRBJ2-1; D is uncertain. This CDR3 contains 13 residues. V was trimmed by 2 bases and J by 7 bases, leaving 12 bases between them. Germline V gives CDR1 DFQATT, CDR2 SNEGSKA (reference sequence).

This clonotype was seen a few times. This chain links TRBV24-1 with TRBJ2-1; D unclear. Germline values: CDR1 KGHDR, CDR2 SFDVKD. The CDR3 extends over 16 amino acids. Trimming shortened V by 2 bases and J by 6 bases, and 16 bases separated the two germline ends. CDR3 loop: CATSDSSDGPGNEQFF. CDR3 DNA: TGTGCCACCAGTGATTCCAGCGATGGCCCTGGCAATGAGCAGTTCTTC.

Many counts were recorded for this clonotype. The V and J genes are TRBV15 and TRBJ2-7, with 10 bases fitting TRBD1. V gave up 0 bases and J gave up 3 bases; unmatched junction bases: 5. This CDR3 spans 16 amino acids. Germline-derived CDR1 and CDR2 are LNHNV and YYDKDF (reference sequence). For the CDR3, the DNA is TGTGCCACCAGCAGAGATATACGGACAGGGGGCTACGAGCAGTACTTC. It is translated as CATSRDIRTGGYEQYF. The complete variable domain, with remaining parts taken from reference TRBV15 and TRBJ2-7, reads DAMVIQNPRYQVTQFGKPVTLSCSQTLNHNVMYWYQQKSSQAPKLLFHYYDKDFNNEADTPDNFQSRRPNTSFCFLDIRSPGLGDTAMYLCATSRDIRTGGYEQYFGPGTRLTVT.

The CDR3: CSARPGLAGVWEQYF. DNA for the CDR3: TGCAGTGCTAGACCGGGACTAGCGGGAGTTTGGGAGCAGTACTTC. The chain has TRBV20-1 and TRBJ2-5; TRBD2 aligns across 14 bases. CDR1 DFQATT and CDR2 SNEGSKA come from the germline V gene (reference sequence). The ends lost 2 bases at V and 11 bases at J; junction bases unmatched: 10. The CDR3 length is 15 residues.

This sequence joins TRBV5-4 and TRBJ2-4; TRBD2 agrees at 13 bases. The DNA end lines up better with TRBJ2-5; the J call may be wrong. This CDR3 has 17 amino acids. Germline CDR1 SGHNT, CDR2 YYREEE (reference sequence). The CDR3 loop reads CASSLGLAGANQETQYF. CDR3 bases: TGTGCCAGCAGCTTAGGACTAGCGGGGGCAAACCAAGAGACCCAGTACTTC.

The rearrangement uses TRBV11-2 and TRBJ2-3; TRBD2 matches at 10 bases. CDR1 and CDR2 (germline): SGHAT, FQNNGV. Trimming took 9 bases from V and 7 from J; bases not matched to a gene: 13. This CDR3 has 15 residues. The CDR3 DNA is TGTGCCAGTTCAGCCCTAGCGGGAGTTGGTTATACGCAGTATTTT. Its protein product is CASSALAGVGYTQYF.

The chain links TRBV15 to TRBJ2-7; TRBD1 is a possible D gene (5 bases). V lost 8 bases, J lost 6 bases, and 17 bases lay in between. The CDR3 covers 13 residues. Per the germline V gene, CDR1 is LNHNV and CDR2 is YYDKDF (reference sequence). CDR3 coding DNA: TGTGCCACCGCCTTTGTGGAAGGGGCCGAGCAGTACTTC. Its translation: CATAFVEGAEQYF.

The gene calls are TRBV20-1 and TRBJ2-3; D might be TRBD2 (6 bases). CDR3 length: 14 residues. Trimming took 1 base from V and 3 from J, leaving 11 bases between them. Per germline, CDR1 DFQATT and CDR2 SNEGSKA (reference sequence). The CDR3 loop is CSARALTSTDTQYF. CDR3 nucleotides: TGCAGTGCTAGAGCTCTGACTAGTACAGATACGCAGTATTTT.

At least ten counts were recorded for this clonotype. The CDR3: CSATEDSPLNEKLFF. The CDR3 DNA sequence: TGCAGTGCTACCGAGGACAGTCCTCTTAATGAAAAACTGTTTTTT. J is TRBJ1-4 and V is TRBV20-1; a weak D match, TRBD1 (6 bases). Germline-derived CDR1 and CDR2 are DFQATT and SNEGSKA (reference sequence). V was clipped by 4 bases and J by 4 bases, with 16 bases between them. CDR3 size: 15 residues.

This chain uses TRBV29-1 with TRBJ1-2; D gene uncertain. The V end was cut by 4 bases, the J end by 4 bases, with 16 bases between. The CDR3 is made up of 14 amino acids. The germline V gene encodes CDR1 SQVTM and CDR2 ANQGSEA. DNA of the CDR3: TGCAGCGTTGTAACGGAAGGGCTGGGCTATGGCTACACCTTC. Amino acid sequence: CSVVTEGLGYGYTF.

The chain links TRBV4-3 to TRBJ1-2, with 7 bases lining up with TRBD1. CDR3 length equals 11 residues. J lost 9 bases, V lost 3 bases, and 1 base had no gene match. The germline gives CDR1 LGHNA, CDR2 YSLEER. This CDR3 reads CASSQTGRYTF. In DNA, the CDR3 is TGCGCCAGCAGCCAGACAGGGCGCTACACCTTC.

The chain links TRBV13 to TRBJ2-2; D tentatively fits TRBD1 or TRBD2 (5 bases each). V was clipped by 1 base and J by 5 bases, with 8 bases between them. CDR3 length equals 14 residues. Germline loops: CDR1 PRHDT, CDR2 FYEKMQ (reference sequence). The CDR3 DNA sequence: TGTGCCAGCAGCTTAGCCAGGGAGACCGGGGAGCTGTTTTTT. Amino acid sequence: CASSLARETGELFF.

The sample holds many counts of this clonotype. V usage is TRBV29-1 and J usage is TRBJ2-1; D is possibly TRBD1 or TRBD2 (5 bases each). This CDR3 spans 15 amino acids. With 6 bases removed from V and 8 bases from J, the gap between germline ends came to 23 bases. Germline lookup yields CDR1 SQVTM and CDR2 ANQGSEA. CDR3 coding DNA: TGCAGCGTGGGCCTCAACCGGGGCGTGGGGTATGAGCAGTTCTTC. Its translation is CSVGLNRGVGYEQFF.

This clonotype was detected a few times. The genes are TRBV5-1 and TRBJ2-1; no definite D call. Trimming removed 0 bases from V and 12 bases from J, with 19 bases in between. CDR1 is SGHRS, CDR2 YFSETQ, per germline. The CDR3 sequence is 15 residues long. CDR3 in amino acids: CASSLERNRRQAQFF. The CDR3 nucleotides read TGCGCCAGCAGCTTGGAACGGAACCGCCGGCAGGCGCAGTTCTTC.

This clonotype was counted many times. This chain links TRBV2 with TRBJ2-4; D may be TRBD2 (6 bases). Germline CDR1 and CDR2: SNHLY and FYNNEI. Trimming pared 4 bases from V and 1 base from J, leaving 8 bases between. This CDR3 comprises 14 residues. This CDR3 is CASSGSGAKNIQYF. CDR3 nucleotides: TGTGCCAGCAGTGGGAGCGGGGCCAAAAACATTCAGTACTTC.